These T cell receptor beta chains were read from a single sample in a study of cytomegalovirus exposure and HLA in healthy donors. The assay was immunoSEQ multiplex PCR, and TCRdb's table has in-frame clones only and misses some. The sample records about 70,000 clones, 74% being singletons. The sequencing input was PBMCs. The receptors stem from a human donor in good health. The CDR3 runs from the conserved cysteine through the conserved F or W. The D gene is left open where the match is weak. The size field is filled for only some rows; it gives once, few, many or a size class.

>TRBV6-6|TRBJ2-1|TRBD2|NA
TGTGCCAGCAGTTACCTTCGCGGGGGCTCCTACAATGAGCAGTTCTTC
CASSYLRGGSYNEQFF
>TRBV5-1|TRBJ2-7|NA|NA
TGCGCCAGCAGCTTGCAGGGGACGTTGGACTACGAGCAGTACTTC
CASSLQGTLDYEQYF
>TRBV6-1|TRBJ2-5|TRBD1|NA
TGTGCCAGCAGTGACCGGCCGACAGGGGATGACCAAGAGACCCAGTACTTC
CASSDRPTGDDQETQYF
>TRBV27|TRBJ2-5|TRBD1|NA
TGTGCCAGCAGTTCGGACAGGGGGGCAGAGACCCAGTACTTC
CASSSDRGAETQYF
>TRBV7-8|TRBJ1-1|NA|few
TGTGCCAGCAGTTCAGGGGCAGGAGTGAACACTGAAGCTTTCTTT
CASSSGAGVNTEAFF
>TRBV12-5|TRBJ1-4|NA|once
TGTGCTAGTGGCCCGGGGTTGTCTAATGAAAAACTGTTTTTT
CASGPGLSNEKLFF
>TRBV30|TRBJ1-1|NA|NA
TGTGCCTGGAGTGTGGGAGGAGGATGGGTAGCTTTCTTT
CAWSVGGGWVAFF
>TRBV10-3|TRBJ2-5|TRBD2|NA
TGTGCCATCAGTGAGCAAAGCGGGAAGGAGACCCAGTACTTC
CAISEQSGKETQYF
>TRBV4-2|TRBJ2-7|TRBD2|NA
TGTGCCAGCAGCCAAGGGCTAGCGGGATACGAGCAGTACTTC
CASSQGLAGYEQYF
>TRBV6-6|TRBJ2-3|TRBD1|NA
TGTGCCAGCAGTTACCGGGACAGGGTCACAGATACGCAGTATTTT
CASSYRDRVTDTQYF
>TRBV6-6|TRBJ1-5|NA|NA
TGTGCCAGCAGGGACCCGGGGAGTATCAATCAGCCCCAGCATTTT
CASRDPGSINQPQHF
>TRBV5-8|TRBJ1-1|TRBD1|NA
TGTGCCAGCAGCTTGGTGGCAGGGGGCAAGAACACTGAAGCTTTCTTT
CASSLVAGGKNTEAFF
>TRBV5-4|TRBJ1-2|NA|NA
TGTGCCAGCAGCTTGGACGGTCACTATGGCTACACCTTC
CASSLDGHYGYTF
>TRBV19|TRBJ2-5|NA|NA
TGTGCCAGTAGTATGCGCAGGGGCGAGACCCAGTACTTC
CASSMRRGETQYF
>TRBV11-1|TRBJ2-5|NA|NA
TGTGCCAGCAGCTTTGGCAGCCAAGAGACCCAGTACTTC
CASSFGSQETQYF
>TRBV5-4|TRBJ2-1|TRBD1|NA
TGTGCCAGCAGCTTGAGGGTGGGACAGCTCTACAATGAGCAGTTCTTC
CASSLRVGQLYNEQFF
>TRBV11-3|TRBJ1-1|NA|once
TGTGCCAGCAGCTTAAGGACGGGGGAAGCTTTCTTT
CASSLRTGEAFF
>TRBV2|TRBJ2-1|NA|once
TGTGCCAGCAGTGCACCCTCGGGGGGCGATGGCAATGAGCAGTTCTTC
CASSAPSGGDGNEQFF